This TCR beta chain was identified in a study of blood T cell repertoires in COVID-19. Study details: Acute and convalescent COVID-19 specimens originated in the United States, Italy and Spain.

Germline loops: CDR1 GTSNPN, CDR2 SVGIG (reference sequence). Losses at the gene ends were 3 bases for V and 6 bases for J; bases not matched to a gene: 5. The CDR3 runs to 14 residues. Sequencing was performed with immunoSEQ multiplex PCR; in TCRdb, only in-frame clones are kept and a portion is missing. The repertoire consists of about 22,000 clones, with 91% occurring once and the leading ten covering 3% to 3.5%. Sequenced material: peripheral blood. This chain joins TRBV30 and TRBJ1-6; 7 bases fit TRBD1. The clonotype originates from a woman between 65 and 79 years old with active COVID-19. CDR3 nucleotides: TGTGCCTGGAGGAGGACAGGAGCTAATTCACCCCTCCACTTT. This sequence encodes CAWRRTGANSPLHF.